These 17 T cell receptor beta chains share one sample of origin, sequenced in a study of control samples from healthy donors and cancer patients. Using immunoSEQ multiplex PCR, the repertoire was profiled, and TCRdb retains in-frame clones only, with some absent. Of 150,000 to 200,000 clones in the sample, around 90% were seen once. What was sequenced was blood. The receptors come from a woman between 25 and 40 years old in good health.

The chain carries TRBV29-1 and TRBJ1-5; 7 nucleotides match TRBD1. Germline CDR1 and CDR2: SQVTM and ANQGSEA. The CDR3 covers 18 residues. V shed 0 bases, J shed 2 bases, and the junction held 13 bases outside the gene matches. CDR3: CSVEDGARQGVCNQPQHF. The CDR3 DNA sequence: TGCAGCGTTGAAGATGGGGCTAGACAGGGTGTTTGCAATCAGCCCCAGCATTTT.

This chain links TRBV28 with TRBJ1-2; the D gene is possibly TRBD1 (6 bases). CDR1 and CDR2 (germline): MDHEN, SYDVKM. The CDR3 is made up of 14 amino acids. V was cut by 6 bases and J by 1 base, with 12 bases left in between. The CDR3 loop is CASSPGHINYGYTF. CDR3 coding DNA: TGTGCCAGCAGCCCGGGACACATTAACTATGGCTACACCTTC.

This chain links TRBV13 with TRBJ1-5; D is perhaps TRBD1 (5 bases). Germline CDR1 and CDR2: PRHDT and FYEKMQ (reference sequence). Trimming cost V 0 bases and J 4 bases, with 7 bases left between them. This CDR3 spans 14 amino acids. The DNA of the CDR3 is TGTGCCAGCAGCTTAGGCGGGGGGAATCAGCCCCAGCATTTT. Translating gives CASSLGGGNQPQHF. The full variable domain, completed using reference TRBV13 and TRBJ1-5, is AAGVIQSPRHLIKEKRETATLKCYPIPRHDTVYWYQQGPGQDPQFLISFYEKMQSDKGSIPDRFSAQQFSDYHSELNMSSLELGDSALYFCASSLGGGNQPQHFGDGTRLSIL.

J is TRBJ2-7 and V is TRBV28, with D unclear. Germline V gene sequence: CDR1 MDHEN, CDR2 SYDVKM. V lost 5 bases and J lost 2, with 13 bases in between. This CDR3 is built from 14 residues. The CDR3 reads CASSAWAVPYEQYF. In DNA, the CDR3 is TGTGCCAGCAGTGCTTGGGCGGTACCCTACGAGCAGTACTTC. The complete variable domain, with remaining parts taken from reference TRBV28 and TRBJ2-7, reads DVKVTQSSRYLVKRTGEKVFLECVQDMDHENMFWYRQDPGLGLRLIYFSYDVKMKEKGDIPEGYSVSREKKERFSLILESASTNQTSMYLCASSAWAVPYEQYFGPGTRLTVT.

V gene TRBV5-4 combines with J gene TRBJ2-7; perhaps TRBD1 as D (7 bases). This CDR3 comprises 12 residues. The germline V and J ends were trimmed by 7 bases and 1 base, with 9 bases remaining between them. The V gene's germline CDR1 is SGHNT and CDR2 YYREEE (reference sequence). The CDR3: CASAGQSYEQYV. For the CDR3, the DNA is TGTGCCAGCGCGGGACAGTCCTACGAGCAGTACGTC.

The chain combines TRBV14 with TRBJ2-2; D is uncertain. There are 14 residues in the CDR3. Trimming pared 0 bases from V and 4 bases from J, leaving 6 bases between. Germline V gene data show CDR1 as SGHDN and CDR2 as FVKESK. CDR3 coding DNA: TGTGCCAGCAGCCAAGATCGCGGCACCGGGGAGCTGTTTTTT. Its translation: CASSQDRGTGELFF.

This CDR3 reads CASSDGTRVRGYTF. The CDR3 DNA reads as TGTGCCAGCAGTGACGGGACACGGGTACGGGGCTACACCTTC. The V gene is TRBV6-1, the J gene TRBJ1-2; the D gene is possibly TRBD1 (6 bases). V was clipped by 3 bases and J by 8 bases, with 16 bases between them. CDR3 length equals 14 residues. CDR1 is MNHNS and CDR2 is SASEGT in the germline V gene.

The chain uses TRBV24-1 and TRBJ1-5, with a weak D call TRBD1 (6 bases). V lost 3 bases, J lost 1 base, and 12 bases lay in between. The CDR3 consists of 16 residues. Per germline, CDR1 KGHDR and CDR2 SFDVKD. The CDR3 spells CATSDRTGLSNQPQHF. The CDR3 DNA is TGTGCCACCAGTGATCGTACAGGGCTGAGCAATCAGCCCCAGCATTTT.

The rearrangement links TRBV5-5 to TRBJ2-1, with 10 bases matching TRBD2. Germline CDR1 and CDR2: SGHKS and YYEKEE (reference sequence). V dropped 4 bases and J dropped 4; count of bases not matched to a gene: 11. The CDR3 is 17 amino acids. Here the CDR3 reads CASSLAPTSGSYNEQFF. DNA for the CDR3: TGTGCCAGCAGCCTAGCCCCGACTAGCGGGTCATACAATGAGCAGTTCTTC.

This clone appeared once. This chain links TRBV3-1 (or the pseudogene TRBV3-2) with TRBJ2-5, with unresolved D. The CDR3 has 15 residues. Trimming took 4 bases from V and 5 from J, leaving 17 bases between them. Germline V CDR1 and CDR2: LGHDT, YNNKEL (reference sequence). CDR3 nucleotide sequence: TGTGCCAGCAGCCCCTCTGTTGGGTTACGCGAGACCCAGTACTTC. It specifies CASSPSVGLRETQYF.

The chain employs TRBV27 and TRBJ2-1; TRBD2 agrees at 13 bases. There are 16 residues in the CDR3. Trimming took 6 bases from V and 5 from J; bases not matched to a gene: 7. In germline, CDR1 is MNHEY, CDR2 SMNVEV (reference sequence). The CDR3 sequence is CASRYTSGGANNEQFF. The CDR3 DNA sequence: TGTGCCAGCAGGTACACTAGCGGGGGGGCTAACAATGAGCAGTTCTTC.

V gene TRBV27 combines with J gene TRBJ1-5, with D tentatively TRBD1 (6 bases). Deletions cut 3 bases from V and 6 bases from J, with 18 bases between. CDR1 is MNHEY and CDR2 is SMNVEV in the germline V gene (reference sequence). The CDR3 runs to 16 residues. The CDR3 spells CASSFTGPVAGQPQHF. The CDR3 nucleotides read TGTGCCAGCAGTTTCACAGGGCCAGTAGCAGGTCAGCCCCAGCATTTT.

The chain carries TRBV5-1 and TRBJ1-1, with D perhaps matching TRBD1 (5 bases). Germline CDR1 SGHRS, CDR2 YFSETQ. V lost 5 bases, J lost 5 bases, and 16 bases lay in between. This CDR3 has 14 amino acids. The CDR3 is CASRPQGRVTEAFF. The CDR3 region has the DNA TGCGCCAGCAGACCTCAGGGTAGGGTGACTGAAGCTTTCTTT. Drawing the rest from reference TRBV5-1 and TRBJ1-1, the complete variable domain is KAGVTQTPRYLIKTRGQQVTLSCSPISGHRSVSWYQQTPGQGLQFLFEYFSETQRNKGNFPGRFSGRQFSNSRSEMNVSTLELGDSALYLCASRPQGRVTEAFFGQGTRLTVV.

V gene TRBV28 combines with J gene TRBJ1-2; D is uncertain. V gave up 2 bases and J gave up 0 bases, with 7 bases separating them. CDR1 MDHEN and CDR2 SYDVKM come from the germline V gene. The CDR3 loop spans 14 amino acids. The CDR3 sequence is CASSLTASNYGYTF. The CDR3 nucleotides are TGTGCCAGCAGTTTAACAGCCTCTAACTATGGCTACACCTTC.

This sequence joins TRBV27 and TRBJ2-1; TRBD1 aligns across 11 bases. CDR3 length equals 16 residues. Unmatched junction bases numbered 8, after V lost 6 bases and J lost 4 bases. The germline V gene encodes CDR1 MNHEY and CDR2 SMNVEV (reference sequence). CDR3 region: CASRGTGGGLYNEQFF. The CDR3 region has the DNA TGTGCCAGCAGGGGGACAGGGGGAGGCTTATACAATGAGCAGTTCTTC.

Comments on this clone: An end of the junction differs from the germline gene, which may be a read error. V and J are TRBV5-6 and TRBJ2-4, with D perhaps TRBD1 (6 bases). Looked up from germline, CDR1 is SGHDT and CDR2 is YYEEEE. The CDR3 is 12 amino acids. The CDR3 DNA sequence: TGTGCCAGCAGCCTTTTTCAGGGGTTCTGGTCCTTC. Translated, it gives CASSLFQGFWSF.

The table lists this clone with a count of one. The rearrangement links TRBV5-1 to TRBJ2-5, with TRBD1 identical over 9 bases. The junction had 5 bases not matched to a gene; V was cut back by 3 bases and J by 5 bases. Germline assignment: CDR1 SGHRS and CDR2 YFSETQ. The CDR3 is made up of 14 amino acids. As DNA, the CDR3 is TGCGCCAGCAGCTCAGGACAGGGGTGGGAGACCCAGTACTTC. This sequence encodes CASSSGQGWETQYF.